This TCR beta chain originates from a study of T cells after posttransplantation cyclophosphamide. Findings and limits, study-wide: Donor CD8+ memory clones often dominated recipient blood repertoires at later times. Blood and skin or GI T cell repertoires showed limited TRB overlap. Recipient CMV seropositivity and CMV reactivation strongly tracked TRB clonality.

On the day of bone marrow donation, the related graft donor provided peripheral blood. The junction had 8 bases not matched to a gene; V was cut back by 5 bases and J by 5 bases. The CDR3 is made up of 15 amino acids. Germline V gives CDR1 MNHEY, CDR2 SVGAGI. This clone was recorded only once. What it recognizes is unknown. Data came from immunoSEQ multiplex PCR; TCRdb stores just in-frame clones and leaves some out. The sample has about 22,000 clones; around 73% are singletons. The sequenced sample consisted of memory CD4+ T cells sorted from PBMCs. The chain is built from TRBV6-5 and TRBJ1-4, with 7 bases identical to TRBD1. The receptor's source is a woman in her sixties in good health, CMV-negative, and a related stem cell transplant donor. CDR3 in amino acids: CASSHPGTENEKLFF. The DNA of the CDR3 is TGTGCCAGCAGTCACCCCGGGACAGAGAATGAAAAACTGTTTTTT.